The 8 T cell receptor beta chains below all came from one sample that was sequenced in a study of T cells in Graves' hyperthyroidism and ophthalmopathy. TCR beta CDR3 region amplification was performed from RNA transcripts. Carried out on the TCR CDR3, a first-round RT-PCR used the HTBI primer set. TCRdb re-analysed the multiplex PCR reads in MiXCR, keeping a single row per CDR3 protein. The sample shows fewer than 450,000 distinct CDR3 sequences, about 15% of them seen only once. What was sequenced was blood. The receptor source for this set is a woman aged 55-69 years with Graves' ophthalmopathy.

The V and J genes are TRBV18 and TRBJ2-3; tentative D call: TRBD1 (6 bases). Per the germline V gene, CDR1 is KGHSH and CDR2 is LQKENI. This CDR3 is 14 amino acids long. Trimming took 4 bases from V and 3 from J, leaving 11 bases between them. CDR3 coding DNA: TGTGCCAGCTCACGTACAGGGTTGACAGATACGCAGTATTTT. Its translation: CASSRTGLTDTQYF.

This clonotype was recorded at least ten times. The chain carries TRBV28 and TRBJ2-7; D gene uncertain. In germline, CDR1 is MDHEN, CDR2 SYDVKM. The CDR3 totals 14 residues. The ends were cut back, 2 bases at V and 2 bases at J, with 10 bases in the middle. This chain's CDR3 is CASSLKGKTYEQYF. DNA for the CDR3: TGTGCCAGCAGTTTAAAAGGCAAGACCTACGAGCAGTACTTC.

At least ten counts were recorded for this clonotype. The V call is TRBV5-1, the J call TRBJ1-1, with D possibly being TRBD1 (5 bases). V was shortened by 3 bases and J by 3 bases, with 9 bases between the two germline ends. Germline V gene sequence: CDR1 SGHRS, CDR2 YFSETQ. There are 13 residues in the CDR3. CDR3 DNA sequence: TGCGCCAGCAGCTGGGGGGTGGACACTGAAGCTTTCTTT. Translating gives CASSWGVDTEAFF.

This clonotype showed up many times. The rearrangement links TRBV7-2 to TRBJ2-5; D is unclear. CDR1 is SGHTA and CDR2 is FQGNSA in the germline V gene. The V end was cut by 1 base, the J end by 5 bases, with 14 bases between. This CDR3 has 15 residues. In nucleotides, the CDR3 is TGTGCCAGCAGCTTAGGAGACGCCAAGAGGGAGACCCAGTACTTC. It translates to CASSLGDAKRETQYF.

J is TRBJ2-3 and V is TRBV7-9; unclear D gene. V was shortened by 1 base and J by 0 bases, with 5 bases between the two germline ends. The CDR3 is made up of 14 amino acids. The germline V gene encodes CDR1 SEHNR and CDR2 FQNEAQ (reference sequence). CDR3 sequence (DNA): TGTGCCAGCAGCTTAGAATGGAGCACAGATACGCAGTATTTT. As protein: CASSLEWSTDTQYF.

This clonotype has a count of ten or more. V usage is TRBV12-3 or TRBV12-4 and J usage is TRBJ2-1, with 10 nucleotides matching TRBD2. V dropped 3 bases and J dropped 7; count of bases not matched to a gene: 9. The CDR3 runs to 16 residues. For the CDR3, the DNA is TGTGCCAGCAGTTTCCACCTAGCGGGAGTTGGAAATGAGCAGTTCTTC. It specifies CASSFHLAGVGNEQFF.

This clonotype showed up many times. The chain employs TRBV28 and TRBJ1-5; the D gene is possibly TRBD1 (5 bases). Trimming removed 1 base from V and 5 bases from J, with 12 bases in between. Germline V gives CDR1 MDHEN, CDR2 SYDVKM. This CDR3 is 15 amino acids long. Here the CDR3 reads CASSLFRRGDQPQHF. Written as DNA, the CDR3 is TGTGCCAGCAGTTTATTCAGGCGAGGGGATCAGCCCCAGCATTTT.

Many counts were recorded for this clonotype. The chain has TRBV28 and TRBJ2-1; 14 nucleotides agree with TRBD2. The CDR3 is 15 residues long. The ends lost 6 bases at V and 9 bases at J; junction bases unmatched: 7. Germline CDR1 MDHEN, CDR2 SYDVKM. CDR3 protein: CASRTGLAGAGEQFF. The CDR3, as DNA: TGTGCCAGCAGAACGGGACTAGCGGGAGCCGGTGAGCAGTTCTTC. Using reference TRBV28 and TRBJ2-1 for the parts outside the CDR3, the full variable domain is DVKVTQSSRYLVKRTGEKVFLECVQDMDHENMFWYRQDPGLGLRLIYFSYDVKMKEKGDIPEGYSVSREKKERFSLILESASTNQTSMYLCASRTGLAGAGEQFFGPGTRLTVL.